This is a list of T cell receptor beta chains from one sample in a study of immune cell composition in non-small cell lung cancer. Repertoires were generated with immunoSEQ multiplex PCR, while TCRdb's copy carries only in-frame clones and drops some. The sample contains about 3,200 clones, about 83% of which appear only once. The sequenced material came from lung tumor tissue. These TCRs come from a human donor with non-small cell lung cancer. Both conserved end residues are part of each CDR3. The D gene is left open where the match is weak. Clone sizes are given selectively: once, few, many, or a class where the clone is expanded.

TRBD1	NA	TRBV19	TRBJ2-7	TGTGCCAGTAGTCGGACAGGGGGCTACGAGCAGTACTTC	CASSRTGGYEQYF
TRBD1	once	TRBV30	TRBJ2-5	TGTGCCTGGAGGCGGGGGACAGGGGATTTTGAGACCCAGTACTTC	CAWRRGTGDFETQYF
NA	NA	TRBV30	TRBJ1-5	TGTGCCTGGAGTGTAAACAGTTTCAATCAGCCCCAGCATTTT	CAWSVNSFNQPQHF
TRBD1	NA	TRBV28	TRBJ1-5	TGTGCCAGCAGTTTGGGGACAGGGGAGGATAGCAATCAGCCCCAGCATTTT	CASSLGTGEDSNQPQHF
NA	NA	TRBV4-2	TRBJ2-7	TGTGCCAGCAGGCGCCGCGGGGAATACGAGCAGTACTTC	CASRRRGEYEQYF
NA	NA	TRBV7-8	TRBJ2-3	TGTGCCAGCAGCTGGCCGGAGGGTCTCACAGATACGCAGTATTTT	CASSWPEGLTDTQYF
TRBD1	NA	TRBV11-2	TRBJ1-5	TGTGCCAGCAGCCCCGGGACAGGGGGCATTCAGCCCCAGCATTTT	CASSPGTGGIQPQHF
NA	NA	TRBV19	TRBJ1-1	TGTGCCAGTAGTGCGGGGCCCGGGCGAGGTACTGAAGCTTTCTTT	CASSAGPGRGTEAFF
NA	once	TRBV5-1	TRBJ2-4	TGCGCCAGCAGCTTGGTTGAACAGAACAAAAACATTCAGTACTTC	CASSLVEQNKNIQYF
TRBD2	NA	TRBV28	TRBJ2-1	TGTGCCAGCGGGCCCGCGGGGGGGAGCTCCTACAATGAGCAGTTCTTC	CASGPAGGSSYNEQFF
NA	NA	TRBV28	TRBJ1-5	TGTGCCAGCAGTTTCGGTGGTCAGCCCCAGCATTTT	CASSFGGQPQHF
TRBD1	NA	TRBV7-8	TRBJ2-7	TGTGCCAGCAGCATAACGGGACAGACCTACGAGCAGTACTTC	CASSITGQTYEQYF
TRBD1	NA	TRBV5-1	TRBJ1-1	TGCGCCAGCAGCTTGGGAACAGGGGACCAAGCTTTCTTT	CASSLGTGDQAFF
NA	once	TRBV5-4	TRBJ2-2	TGTGCCAGCAGCGTACCGGGACAGAACACCGGGGAGCTGTTTTTT	CASSVPGQNTGELFF
NA	NA	TRBV7-9	TRBJ2-1	TGTGCCAGCAGCTTAGTAGATGAGCAGTTCTTC	CASSLVDEQFF
NA	NA	TRBV15	TRBJ2-7	TGTGCCACCAGCTACTGGGGGGGGAGCACAGGGACGTCCTACGAGCAGTACTTC	CATSYWGGSTGTSYEQYF
NA	few	TRBV27	TRBJ2-7	TGTCCGGGAGTGGGGCCCCTCTTT	CPGVGPLF